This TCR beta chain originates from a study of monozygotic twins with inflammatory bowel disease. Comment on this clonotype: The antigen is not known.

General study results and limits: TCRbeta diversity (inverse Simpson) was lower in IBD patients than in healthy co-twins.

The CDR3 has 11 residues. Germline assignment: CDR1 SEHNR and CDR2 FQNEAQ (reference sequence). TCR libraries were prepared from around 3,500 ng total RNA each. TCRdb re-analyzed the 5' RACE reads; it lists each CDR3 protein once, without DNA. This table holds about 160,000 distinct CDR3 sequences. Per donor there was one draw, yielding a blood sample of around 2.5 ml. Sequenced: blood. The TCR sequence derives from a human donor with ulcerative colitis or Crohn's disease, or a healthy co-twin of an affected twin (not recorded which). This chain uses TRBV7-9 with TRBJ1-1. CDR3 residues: CASSSLYEAFF.